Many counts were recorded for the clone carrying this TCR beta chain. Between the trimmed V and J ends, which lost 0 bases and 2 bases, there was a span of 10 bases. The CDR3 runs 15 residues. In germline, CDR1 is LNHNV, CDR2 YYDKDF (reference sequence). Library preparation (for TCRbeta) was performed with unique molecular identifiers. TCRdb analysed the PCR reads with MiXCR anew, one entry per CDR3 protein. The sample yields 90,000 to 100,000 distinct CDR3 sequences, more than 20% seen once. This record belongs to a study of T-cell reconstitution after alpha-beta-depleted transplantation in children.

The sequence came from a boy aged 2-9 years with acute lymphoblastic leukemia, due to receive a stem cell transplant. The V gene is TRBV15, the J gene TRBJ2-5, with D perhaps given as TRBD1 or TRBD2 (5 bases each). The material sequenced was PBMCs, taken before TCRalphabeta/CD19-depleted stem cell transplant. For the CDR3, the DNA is TGTGCCACCAGCAGAGATCCGGGACCACAAGAGACCCAGTACTTC. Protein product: CATSRDPGPQETQYF.